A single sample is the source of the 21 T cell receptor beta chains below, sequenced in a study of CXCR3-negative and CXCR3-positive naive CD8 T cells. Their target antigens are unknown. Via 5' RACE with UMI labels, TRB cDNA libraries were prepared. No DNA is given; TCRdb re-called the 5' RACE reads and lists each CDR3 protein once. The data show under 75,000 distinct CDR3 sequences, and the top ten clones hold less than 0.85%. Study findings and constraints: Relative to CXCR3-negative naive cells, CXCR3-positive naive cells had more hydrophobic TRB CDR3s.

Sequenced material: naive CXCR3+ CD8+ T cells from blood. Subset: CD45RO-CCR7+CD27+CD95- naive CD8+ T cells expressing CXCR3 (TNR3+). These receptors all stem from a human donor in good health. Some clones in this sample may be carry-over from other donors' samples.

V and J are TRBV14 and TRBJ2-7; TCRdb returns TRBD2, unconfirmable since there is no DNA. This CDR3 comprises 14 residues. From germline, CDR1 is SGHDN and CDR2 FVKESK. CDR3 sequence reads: CASSQAGRIYEQYF. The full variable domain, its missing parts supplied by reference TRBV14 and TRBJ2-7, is EAGVTQFPSHSVIEKGQTVTLRCDPISGHDNLYWYRRVMGKEIKFLLHFVKESKQDESGMPNNRFLAERTGGTYSTLKVQPAELEDSGVYFCASSQAGRIYEQYFGPGTRLTVT.

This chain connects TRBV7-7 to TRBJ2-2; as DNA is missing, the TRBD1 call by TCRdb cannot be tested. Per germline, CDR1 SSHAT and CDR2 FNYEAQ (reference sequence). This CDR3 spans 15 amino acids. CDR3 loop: CASSLGTGGRRELFF.

The CDR3 region is CASTPGDYEQYF. The chain joins TRBV2 to TRBJ2-7; there is no DNA to check the TCRdb D call of TRBD1. The CDR3 is 12 amino acids. From germline, CDR1 is SNHLY and CDR2 FYNNEI.

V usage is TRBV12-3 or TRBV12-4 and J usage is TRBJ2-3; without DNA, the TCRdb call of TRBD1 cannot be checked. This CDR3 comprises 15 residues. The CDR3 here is CASSPWTPSTDTQYF.

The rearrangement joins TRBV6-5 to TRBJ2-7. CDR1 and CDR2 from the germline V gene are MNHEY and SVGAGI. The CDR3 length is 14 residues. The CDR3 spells CASSNGLDPYEQYF.

CDR3 amino acids: CASSTTGGPLNEQFF. The chain recombines TRBV5-1 with TRBJ2-1; TCRdb selects TRBD1, and the lack of DNA leaves this call unchecked. The CDR3 runs 15 residues. CDR1 and CDR2 (germline): SGHRS, YFSETQ.

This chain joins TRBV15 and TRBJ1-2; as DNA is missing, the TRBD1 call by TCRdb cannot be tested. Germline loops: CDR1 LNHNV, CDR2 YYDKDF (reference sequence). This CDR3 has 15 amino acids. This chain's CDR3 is CATSRDGSGNYGYTF.

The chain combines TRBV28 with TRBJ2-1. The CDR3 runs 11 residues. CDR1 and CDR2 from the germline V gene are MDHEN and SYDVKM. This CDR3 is CASSFVLGQFF.

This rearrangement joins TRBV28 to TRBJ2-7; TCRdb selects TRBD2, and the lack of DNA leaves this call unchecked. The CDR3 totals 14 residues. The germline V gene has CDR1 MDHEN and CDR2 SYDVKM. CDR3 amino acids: CASSVSGLEYEQYF.

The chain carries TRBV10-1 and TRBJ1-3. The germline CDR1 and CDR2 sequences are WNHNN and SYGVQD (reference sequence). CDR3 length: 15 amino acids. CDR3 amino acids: CASSERSSSGNTIYF.

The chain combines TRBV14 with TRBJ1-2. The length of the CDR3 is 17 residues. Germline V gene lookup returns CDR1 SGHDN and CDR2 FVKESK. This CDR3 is CASSQDVSGGELYGYTF.

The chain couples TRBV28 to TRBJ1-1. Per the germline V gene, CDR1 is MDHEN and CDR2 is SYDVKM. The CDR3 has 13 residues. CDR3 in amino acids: CASRITANTEASF.

CDR3 residues: CASSFFTAGYTF. V is TRBV11-2 and J is TRBJ1-2. This CDR3 region has 12 residues. CDR1 SGHAT and CDR2 FQNNGV come from the germline V gene.

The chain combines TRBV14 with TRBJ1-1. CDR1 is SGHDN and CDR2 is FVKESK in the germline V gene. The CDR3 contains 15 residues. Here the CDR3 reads CASSQVSAGNTEAFF.

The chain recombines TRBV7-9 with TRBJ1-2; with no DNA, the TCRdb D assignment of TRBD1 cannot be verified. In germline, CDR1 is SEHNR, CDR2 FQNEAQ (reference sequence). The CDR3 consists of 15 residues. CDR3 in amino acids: CASSLARDSAYGYTF.

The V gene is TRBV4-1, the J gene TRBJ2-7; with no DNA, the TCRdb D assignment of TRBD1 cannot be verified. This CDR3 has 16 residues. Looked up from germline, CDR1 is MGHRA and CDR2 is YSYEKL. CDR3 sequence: CASSIGRGTGDYEQYF.

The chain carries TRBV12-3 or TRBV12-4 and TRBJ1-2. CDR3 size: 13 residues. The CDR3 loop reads CASSSDGFYGYTF.

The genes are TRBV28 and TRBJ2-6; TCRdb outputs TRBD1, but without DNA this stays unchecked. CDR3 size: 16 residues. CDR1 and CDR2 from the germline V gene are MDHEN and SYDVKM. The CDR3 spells CASSPGQPSGANVLTF. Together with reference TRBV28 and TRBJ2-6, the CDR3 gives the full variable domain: DVKVTQSSRYLVKRTGEKVFLECVQDMDHENMFWYRQDPGLGLRLIYFSYDVKMKEKGDIPEGYSVSREKKERFSLILESASTNQTSMYLCASSPGQPSGANVLTFGAGSRLTVL.

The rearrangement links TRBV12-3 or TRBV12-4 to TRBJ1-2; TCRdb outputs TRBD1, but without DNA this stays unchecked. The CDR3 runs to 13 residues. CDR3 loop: CASSPGTGSGYTF.

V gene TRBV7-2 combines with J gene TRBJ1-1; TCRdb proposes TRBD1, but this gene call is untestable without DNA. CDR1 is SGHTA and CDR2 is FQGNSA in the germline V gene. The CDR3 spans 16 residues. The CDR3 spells CASSPGTDVEDTEAFF.

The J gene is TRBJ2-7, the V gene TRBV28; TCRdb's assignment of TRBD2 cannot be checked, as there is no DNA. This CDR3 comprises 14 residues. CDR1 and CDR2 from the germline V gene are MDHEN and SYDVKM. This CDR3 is CASSPRTSLYEQYF.